This T cell receptor (beta chain) was observed in a study of early T cells in non-severe SARS-CoV-2 infection. TCRdb independently ran MiXCR on the 5' RACE reads; one entry per CDR3 protein. The sample consists of more than 30,000 distinct CDR3 sequences, approximately 7.1% of them appearing once. This clonotype has ten or more counts. This CDR3 region has 15 residues. V lost 2 bases, J lost 6 bases, and 16 bases lay in between. The germline V gene encodes CDR1 MNHEY and CDR2 SVGAGI. This sequence joins TRBV6-5 and TRBJ1-1; D unresolved. Here the sequenced sample was whole blood, taken at baseline. The receptor was derived from an adult who was a healthcare worker with PCR-confirmed SARS-CoV-2 infection or an uninfected control (not recorded which). CDR3 sequence (DNA): TGTGCCAGCAGTTACAATTCGGGAGGAAGATCTGAAGCTTTCTTT. As protein: CASSYNSGGRSEAFF.